The present TCR beta chain was sequenced within a study of CD8+ T cells in alopecia areata. Study results and limitations: Numerous expanded lesional clones remained in scalp and blood during tofacitinib.

As to this clone: What it recognizes is unknown.

Stated treatment: oral pan-JAK inhibitor, 5-10 mg twice daily. Starting from PBMCs, sorting isolated CD4+ and CD8+ T cells. Isolated RNA was reverse transcribed into cDNA used as the sequencing template. Profiling relied on immunoSEQ multiplex PCR, and the TCRdb table lists in-frame clones only, not all of them. This table has approximately 300,000 clones, 58% appearing once. V was pared by 0 bases and J by 6 bases, with 6 bases of the junction left unmatched. Germline V lookup: CDR1 SQVTM, CDR2 ANQGSEA. The CDR3 covers 14 residues. Sequencing was performed on CD4+ T cells sorted from blood, taken at week 24, from a patient treated with tofacitinib. This rearrangement joins TRBV29-1 to TRBJ2-3, with 7 positions matching TRBD1. The source is a human donor with alopecia areata. CDR3 coding DNA: TGCAGCGTTGAAGATCGAGGCAGGGGGGATACGCAGTATTTT. Amino acid sequence: CSVEDRGRGDTQYF.